These 23 T cell receptor beta chains share one sample of origin, sequenced in a study of regulatory T cells in long-lasting Graves disease. The TCR beta library used iRepertoire HTBI primers with Arm-PCR amplification of CDR3. TCRdb analysed the multiplex PCR reads with MiXCR anew, one entry per CDR3 protein. The table has a few hundred thousand distinct CDR3 sequences, about 15% seen once. Time point specified: newly diagnosed GD, antithyroid drugs for less than 3 months. PBMC RNA served as the TCR library source. This sample also belongs to another study, concerning T cells in Graves' hyperthyroidism and ophthalmopathy.

This specimen consisted of peripheral blood mononuclear cells (PBMCs), obtained at new diagnosis, from a patient treated with antithyroid drugs. The receptors stem from a woman aged 40 to 50 with Graves disease.

This clonotype was seen ten or more times. The chain has TRBV6-1 and TRBJ2-5; D not resolved. Germline V gene sequence: CDR1 MNHNS, CDR2 SASEGT. The CDR3 length is 15 residues. Trimming took off 6 bases at V and 1 base at J, with 15 bases between the two ends. The CDR3 reads CASSRPSRSQETQYF. DNA of the CDR3: TGTGCCAGCAGCCGCCCCTCGAGGAGCCAAGAGACCCAGTACTTC.

This clonotype was counted ten times or more. The J gene is TRBJ2-7, the V gene TRBV28; TRBD2 agrees at 8 bases. This CDR3 is built from 16 residues. The germline CDR1 and CDR2 sequences are MDHEN and SYDVKM. V shed 5 bases, J shed 1 base, and the junction held 10 bases outside the gene matches. The CDR3 DNA reads as TGTGCCAGCAGTCCAAGCCAATTAGCGGGGTCCTACGAGCAGTACTTC. Its protein is CASSPSQLAGSYEQYF.

The genes are TRBV19 and TRBJ1-5, with 7 bases identical to TRBD1. V dropped 4 bases and J dropped 6; count of bases not matched to a gene: 12. The CDR3 length is 16 residues. Germline V gene sequence: CDR1 LNHDA, CDR2 SQIVND (reference sequence). The CDR3 protein is CASSTFSAGGVQPQHF. The DNA for the CDR3 is TGTGCCAGTAGTACCTTTTCCGCAGGGGGTGTTCAGCCCCAGCATTTT.

Ten or more counts support this clonotype. Here the CDR3 DNA reads TGCAGTGCTAGAGATCTCCAGGGTGTGGCAGATACGCAGTATTTT. It codes for CSARDLQGVADTQYF. V and J are TRBV20-1 and TRBJ2-3; TRBD1 is a possible D gene (5 bases). V was trimmed by 0 bases and J by 4 bases, leaving 14 bases between them. CDR1 and CDR2 from the germline V gene are DFQATT and SNEGSKA (reference sequence). CDR3 length: 15 residues.

This clonotype was seen repeatedly, ten times or more. The chain recombines TRBV20-1 with TRBJ2-1, with D uncertain. Per the germline V gene, CDR1 is DFQATT and CDR2 is SNEGSKA (reference sequence). V dropped 4 bases and J dropped 3 bases, with 19 bases sitting between them. There are 16 residues in the CDR3. DNA of the CDR3: TGCAGTGCTAAAAACAAGGGTCCCCCTTTCTACAATGAGCAGTTCTTC. Amino acid sequence: CSAKNKGPPFYNEQFF.

This clonotype was observed a handful of times. This chain joins TRBV4-1 and TRBJ2-3; the match to TRBD2 covers 8 bases. The V gene's germline CDR1 is MGHRA and CDR2 YSYEKL. The junction had 10 bases not matched to a gene; V was cut back by 0 bases and J by 2 bases. CDR3 size: 18 residues. The CDR3 nucleotides read TGCGCCAGCAGCCAAGATCGAAGCGGGGGATTACTCACAGATACGCAGTATTTT. This sequence encodes CASSQDRSGGLLTDTQYF.

This clonotype was counted at least ten times. The chain links TRBV30 to TRBJ1-2; 8 nucleotides match TRBD1. The ends lost 2 bases at V and 4 bases at J; junction bases unmatched: 3. The CDR3 spans 13 residues. Germline CDR1 reads GTSNPN; CDR2 reads SVGIG (reference sequence). Written as DNA, the CDR3 is TGTGCCTGGAGTCCTACAGGGGGCTATGGCTACACCTTC. This sequence encodes CAWSPTGGYGYTF. Complete variable domain (other parts from reference TRBV30 and TRBJ1-2): SQTIHQWPATLVQPVGSPLSLECTVEGTSNPNLYWYRQAAGRGLQLLFYSVGIGQISSEVPQNLSASRPQDRQFILSSKKLLLSDSGFYLCAWSPTGGYGYTFGSGTRLTVV.

This clonotype appeared many times. This sequence joins TRBV2 and TRBJ2-1, with D unclear. Trimming cost V 6 bases and J 0 bases, with 12 bases left between them. The CDR3 has 15 amino acids. CDR1 is SNHLY, CDR2 FYNNEI, per germline. The CDR3 loop is CASRQAYSSYNEQFF. The CDR3 coding sequence is TGTGCCAGCAGACAAGCTTATAGCTCCTACAATGAGCAGTTCTTC.

There are a few counts of this clonotype. A much more abundant neighbour one base away suggests this may be a read error. This rearrangement joins TRBV5-5 to TRBJ1-2, with a possible D match to TRBD1 (5 bases). Germline assignment: CDR1 SGHKS and CDR2 YYEKEE (reference sequence). The V end lost 3 bases, the J end lost 4 bases, and 7 bases lay between the germline ends. This CDR3 comprises 12 residues. This CDR3 reads CASSWGPYGYTF. CDR3 DNA sequence: TGTGCCAGCAGCTGGGGACCCTATGGCTACACCTTC.

This clonotype has at least ten counts. J is TRBJ2-7 and V is TRBV15; a weak D match, TRBD2 (5 bases). CDR3 length: 15 amino acids. In germline, CDR1 is LNHNV, CDR2 YYDKDF (reference sequence). V was cut by 0 bases and J by 7 bases, with 16 bases left in between. CDR3 sequence: CATSRDPRREIEQYF. DNA of the CDR3: TGTGCCACCAGCAGAGATCCGAGAAGGGAGATTGAGCAGTACTTC. Full variable domain (outside the CDR3, taken from reference TRBV15 and TRBJ2-7): DAMVIQNPRYQVTQFGKPVTLSCSQTLNHNVMYWYQQKSSQAPKLLFHYYDKDFNNEADTPDNFQSRRPNTSFCFLDIRSPGLGDTAMYLCATSRDPRREIEQYFGPGTRLTVT.

The CDR3 nucleotides are TGTGCCAGTAGTATTTGGAGACAGGGTTCCAGCAATCAGCCCCAGCATTTT. This encodes CASSIWRQGSSNQPQHF. The V and J genes are TRBV19 and TRBJ1-5, with 7 nucleotides matching TRBD1. Germline values: CDR1 LNHDA, CDR2 SQIVND (reference sequence). There are 17 residues in the CDR3. V dropped 3 bases and J dropped 1; count of bases not matched to a gene: 9.

V gene TRBV30 combines with J gene TRBJ1-5; D ambiguous. Deletions cut 1 base from V and 9 bases from J, with 16 bases between. This CDR3 contains 14 residues. Per the germline V gene, CDR1 is GTSNPN and CDR2 is SVGIG (reference sequence). CDR3 sequence: CAWSGTPRYGPQHF. CDR3 in DNA: TGTGCCTGGAGTGGAACTCCCCGGTATGGGCCCCAGCATTTT.

This clonotype was observed many times. This chain links TRBV29-1 with TRBJ2-3, with 10 bases lining up with TRBD1. Germline V lookup: CDR1 SQVTM, CDR2 ANQGSEA. The CDR3 is 14 residues long. The V and J ends lost 3 bases and 4 bases, in that order; junction bases with no gene match: 4. CDR3: CSVEGGTGADTQYF. The CDR3 nucleotides read TGCAGCGTTGAGGGCGGGACAGGGGCAGATACGCAGTATTTT.

This clonotype was observed many times. V usage is TRBV20-1 and J usage is TRBJ2-2; D perhaps matches TRBD2 (5 bases). Germline V gene sequence: CDR1 DFQATT, CDR2 SNEGSKA (reference sequence). The ends were cut back, 1 base at V and 0 bases at J, with 12 bases in the middle. The CDR3 sequence is 16 residues long. CDR3 region: CSARAGVRSNTGELFF. The CDR3 DNA reads as TGCAGTGCTAGAGCCGGGGTCCGATCGAACACCGGGGAGCTGTTTTTT.

There are many counts of this clonotype. The chain uses TRBV30 and TRBJ2-7, with D possibly called TRBD1 or TRBD2 (6 bases each). V lost 4 bases to trimming and J lost 5 bases, with 12 bases between them. There are 12 residues in the CDR3. Looked up from germline, CDR1 is GTSNPN and CDR2 is SVGIG (reference sequence). CDR3 sequence: CAWTGGGDEQYF. In DNA form, the CDR3 reads TGTGCCTGGACCGGGGGCGGGGACGAGCAGTACTTC.

In its sample, this clonotype was seen a few times. The chain combines TRBV20-1 with TRBJ1-6, with TRBD1 matching over 10 bases. Germline V gene lookup returns CDR1 DFQATT and CDR2 SNEGSKA (reference sequence). The junction had 5 bases not matched to a gene; V was cut back by 2 bases and J by 7 bases. The length of the CDR3 is 15 residues. CDR3 DNA sequence: TGCAGTGCTAGAAAACGGGGACAGGGGAATTCACCCCTCCACTTT. It is translated as CSARKRGQGNSPLHF.

This clonotype was recorded many times. Here the CDR3 reads CASTGARTNTEAFF. CDR3 bases: TGTGCCAGTACGGGGGCGCGGACGAACACTGAAGCTTTCTTT. The chain carries TRBV19 and TRBJ1-1, with D possibly being TRBD1 (6 bases). CDR1 and CDR2 (germline): LNHDA, SQIVND (reference sequence). The CDR3 has 14 residues. Trimming removed 7 bases from V and 1 base from J, with 13 bases in between.

V gene TRBV9 combines with J gene TRBJ1-2; unclear D gene. CDR1 and CDR2 (germline): SGDLS, YYNGEE. This CDR3 region has 15 residues. V lost 4 bases and J 2 bases, leaving 15 bases between the germline ends. The CDR3 nucleotides read TGTGCCAGCAGCCCCGGGCTTGCCTCAAACTATGGCTACACCTTC. As protein: CASSPGLASNYGYTF.

This clonotype showed up many times. The rearrangement joins TRBV28 to TRBJ1-5; TRBD1 matches at 8 bases. The trim removed 6 bases at V and 10 bases at J, leaving 17 bases unmatched. The CDR3 runs to 16 residues. Germline V gene sequence: CDR1 MDHEN, CDR2 SYDVKM. CDR3 in DNA: TGTGCCAGCAGCACACTACAGGGGGTAGGGGTATTTCCCCAGCATTTT. This codes for CASSTLQGVGVFPQHF.

This clonotype was detected ten times or more. This chain joins TRBV27 and TRBJ2-3, with 10 positions matching TRBD2. The J segment lost 3 bases and the V segment lost 4 bases, leaving 4 bases of the junction unmatched. Germline V gene lookup returns CDR1 MNHEY and CDR2 SMNVEV (reference sequence). The CDR3 is 15 residues long. The CDR3 DNA is TGTGCCAGCAGTTCAGCGGGAGGGAGTACAGATACGCAGTATTTT. As protein: CASSSAGGSTDTQYF.

The chain couples TRBV5-8 to TRBJ2-2, with D possibly being TRBD1 (6 bases). CDR3 length equals 14 residues. Trimming shortened V by 7 bases and J by 3 bases, and 13 bases separated the two germline ends. Germline CDR1 and CDR2: SGHTS and YDEGEE. The CDR3 nucleotides are TGTGCCAGCCGGCCGGGACATTACACCGGGGAGCTGTTTTTT. This gives the protein CASRPGHYTGELFF.

This clonotype was seen ten or more times. The chain combines TRBV6-1 with TRBJ1-2; TRBD1 matches at 10 bases. The CDR3 totals 16 residues. From germline, CDR1 is MNHNS and CDR2 SASEGT. V was clipped by 7 bases and J by 4 bases; unmatched bases: 12. CDR3 region: CASINLRDRGLYGYTF. The CDR3 DNA follows: TGTGCCAGCATTAATCTCCGGGACAGGGGACTCTATGGCTACACCTTC.

The genes are TRBV5-6 and TRBJ2-7; no reliable D call. V gave up 1 base and J gave up 3 bases, with 14 bases separating them. Germline V lookup: CDR1 SGHDT, CDR2 YYEEEE. The CDR3 contains 15 residues. The CDR3 protein is CASSLWLVGGYEQYF. The CDR3 bases are TGTGCCAGCAGCTTGTGGCTAGTTGGCGGCTACGAGCAGTACTTC. The whole variable domain, filled in from reference TRBV5-6 and TRBJ2-7, reads DAGVTQSPTHLIKTRGQQVTLRCSPKSGHDTVSWYQQALGQGPQFIFQYYEEEERQRGNFPDRFSGHQFPNYSSELNVNALLLGDSALYLCASSLWLVGGYEQYFGPGTRLTVT.